A single sample is the source of the 30 T cell receptor beta chains below, sequenced in a study of T-cell memory formation after mild COVID-19. MiXCR was run by TCRdb on the 5' RACE reads, yielding one entry per CDR3 protein. The sample has 400,000 to 500,000 distinct CDR3 sequences; under 20% are singletons. The sequencing input was PBMCs or a T cell subset sorted from them (not recorded which). The receptors were sampled from a man aged 18 to 29 who had mild COVID-19 (a few samples of this study predate the infection). Cell type and time point are not known.

The CDR3 DNA reads TGTGCCAGCAGTTTTGACCCACCGGGGGAGGAGCAGTTCTTC. Translated, it gives CASSFDPPGEEQFF. The rearrangement links TRBV6-2 or TRBV6-3 to TRBJ2-1, with TRBD2 as a possible D gene (6 bases). CDR3 length: 14 residues. Germline V gene data show CDR1 as MNHEY and CDR2 as SVGEGT. Trimming took 4 bases from V and 10 from J, leaving 17 bases between them.

This clonotype was recorded a few times. This chain links TRBV6-6 with TRBJ1-5; D perhaps matches TRBD1 (5 bases). Trimming pared 11 bases from V and 4 bases from J, leaving 12 bases between. Germline V gene lookup returns CDR1 MNHNY and CDR2 SVGAGI (reference sequence). There are 12 residues in the CDR3. CDR3 amino acids: CAAGTDNQPQHF. The CDR3 bases are TGTGCCGCGGGGACCGATAATCAGCCCCAGCATTTT.

The chain uses TRBV10-2 and TRBJ1-5; TRBD1 aligns across 9 bases. Trimming took 7 bases from V and 3 from J; bases not matched to a gene: 10. Per the germline V gene, CDR1 is WSHSY and CDR2 is SAAADI. The CDR3 length is 16 residues. CDR3 sequence reads: CASNPLDRGVNQPQHF. CDR3 nucleotides: TGCGCCAGCAACCCCTTGGACAGGGGCGTCAATCAGCCCCAGCATTTT.

The chain joins TRBV12-3 or TRBV12-4 to TRBJ1-2; 7 bases match TRBD1. The CDR3 extends over 14 amino acids. The V and J ends lost 5 bases and 3 bases, in that order; junction bases with no gene match: 6. Here the CDR3 reads CASSETGIYYGYTF. CDR3 nucleotides: TGTGCCAGCAGTGAGACAGGGATCTACTATGGCTACACCTTC.

This clonotype was counted a few times. This chain uses TRBV6-5 with TRBJ2-2; a weak D match, TRBD2 (5 bases). Trimming shortened V by 8 bases and J by 5 bases, and 12 bases separated the two germline ends. The CDR3 is 13 amino acids. From germline, CDR1 is MNHEY and CDR2 SVGAGI. Here the CDR3 DNA reads TGTGCCAGCGCACTGCCGGGGACCGGGGAGCTGTTTTTT. Protein: CASALPGTGELFF.

Only a few counts were recorded for this clonotype. The chain has TRBV7-2 and TRBJ1-2; D might be TRBD1 (5 bases). V lost 5 bases and J lost 5, with 18 bases in between. The germline V gene has CDR1 SGHTA and CDR2 FQGNSA. This CDR3 has 15 residues. The CDR3 nucleotides are TGTGCCAGCAGCCGCTCTGCGGGGGAGGGGTATGGCTACACCTTC. Protein: CASSRSAGEGYGYTF.

The V and J genes are TRBV29-1 and TRBJ2-5, with TRBD2 matching 8 bases. V was clipped by 6 bases and J by 4 bases; unmatched bases: 10. CDR1 is SQVTM and CDR2 is ANQGSEA in the germline V gene. The CDR3 is 14 amino acids. The CDR3 reads CSVTPRGAGETQYF. The CDR3 DNA follows: TGCAGCGTGACGCCGCGGGGGGCCGGAGAGACCCAGTACTTC.

This clonotype showed up just a few times. The gene calls are TRBV28 and TRBJ1-5; D may be TRBD1 (5 bases). V lost 4 bases, J lost 9 bases, and 16 bases lay in between. Germline V CDR1 and CDR2: MDHEN, SYDVKM. There are 14 residues in the CDR3. Written as DNA, the CDR3 is TGTGCCAGCAGTTGGGGACGCTGGGTGGCGCCCCAGCATTTT. It codes for CASSWGRWVAPQHF.

The V gene is TRBV20-1, the J gene TRBJ2-7, with TRBD1 matching over 7 bases. Germline CDR1 is DFQATT and CDR2 is SNEGSKA (reference sequence). V shed 5 bases, J shed 4 bases, and the junction held 8 bases outside the gene matches. The CDR3 is 13 residues long. In DNA form, the CDR3 reads TGCAGTGCTTACCTAGGGGGCGGGTACGAGCAGTACTTC. Amino acid sequence: CSAYLGGGYEQYF.

Only a few counts were recorded for this clonotype. V usage is TRBV4-2 and J usage is TRBJ1-1, with D possibly TRBD1 on 5 matching bases. CDR1 is LGHNA, CDR2 YNFKEQ, per germline. V was cut by 3 bases and J by 4 bases, with 15 bases left in between. This CDR3 contains 15 residues. The CDR3 nucleotides read TGTGCCAGCAGCCAGGGATTAACAGGATTCACTGAAGCTTTCTTT. Amino acids: CASSQGLTGFTEAFF.

This clonotype was detected a few times. The chain has TRBV7-8 and TRBJ1-2, with unresolved D. Germline V gives CDR1 SGHVS, CDR2 FQNEAQ. This CDR3 has 13 residues. Trimming removed 3 bases from V and 2 bases from J, with 7 bases in between. The CDR3 DNA follows: TGTGCCAGCAGCTTCGAACCCAACTATGGCTACACCTTC. Its protein is CASSFEPNYGYTF.

The J gene is TRBJ2-1, the V gene TRBV4-1; the D is unclear. The CDR3 has 12 residues. Trimming cost V 4 bases and J 8 bases, with 9 bases left between them. The V gene's germline CDR1 is MGHRA and CDR2 YSYEKL. As DNA, the CDR3 is TGCGCCAGCAGCCGGTGGTTTGATGAGCAGTTCTTC. It specifies CASSRWFDEQFF.

The table lists this clonotype with a few counts. The CDR3 nucleotides read TGTGCCAGCAGCCCCACCGCTGGGGGCTATGGCTACACCTTC. Translated: CASSPTAGGYGYTF. The chain joins TRBV14 to TRBJ1-2; the D gene is possibly TRBD1 (5 bases). The CDR3 is 14 amino acids. From germline, CDR1 is SGHDN and CDR2 FVKESK. Trimming cost V 4 bases and J 4 bases, with 13 bases left between them.

This chain joins TRBV7-8 and TRBJ1-2, with 7 bases fitting TRBD1. V lost 5 bases, J lost 4 bases, and 7 bases stayed unmatched. The germline V gene has CDR1 SGHVS and CDR2 FQNEAQ. The CDR3 is made up of 14 amino acids. The CDR3 reads CASSADRDSYGYTF. Written as DNA, the CDR3 is TGTGCCAGCAGCGCAGACAGGGACAGCTATGGCTACACCTTC.

This chain joins TRBV5-5 and TRBJ1-1; D gene uncertain. V lost 1 base and J lost 5, with 9 bases in between. CDR3 length: 13 amino acids. Germline assignment: CDR1 SGHKS and CDR2 YYEKEE (reference sequence). The CDR3 sequence: CASSLLVGTEAFF. The CDR3 DNA sequence: TGTGCCAGCAGCTTGTTAGTAGGTACTGAAGCTTTCTTT.

This clonotype was seen more than once but under ten times. The genes are TRBV30 and TRBJ2-7; no firm D call. CDR1 is GTSNPN and CDR2 is SVGIG in the germline V gene (reference sequence). The V and J ends lost 1 base and 3 bases respectively, with 4 bases between them. This CDR3 comprises 11 residues. This CDR3 is CAWSDGYEQYF. CDR3 sequence (DNA): TGTGCCTGGAGTGACGGCTACGAGCAGTACTTC.

The gene calls are TRBV6-2 or TRBV6-3 and TRBJ2-7, with a possible D match to TRBD1 (6 bases). This CDR3 is built from 13 residues. Trimming pared 5 bases from V and 6 bases from J, leaving 14 bases between. CDR1 and CDR2 from the germline V gene are MNHEY and SVGEGT. The CDR3 here is CASSSTGYGEQYF. The CDR3 nucleotides are TGTGCCAGCAGTAGCACAGGGTACGGCGAGCAGTACTTC.

The V gene is TRBV29-1, the J gene TRBJ1-1; perhaps TRBD1 as D (5 bases). Trimming removed 7 bases at V and 0 bases at J, with 12 bases between. From germline, CDR1 is SQVTM and CDR2 ANQGSEA. The CDR3 loop spans 13 amino acids. CDR3 protein: CSAKTDMNTEAFF. The DNA for the CDR3 is TGCAGCGCCAAGACAGACATGAACACTGAAGCTTTCTTT. Based on the CDR3 plus reference TRBV29-1 and TRBJ1-1, the full variable domain is SAVISQKPSRDICQRGTSLTIQCQVDSQVTMMFWYRQQPGQSLTLIATANQGSEATYESGFVIDKFPISRPNLTFSTLTVSNMSPEDSSIYLCSAKTDMNTEAFFGQGTRLTVV.

The table lists this clonotype with a few counts. The V call is TRBV4-3, the J call TRBJ1-1; 7 bases are a match to TRBD1. The CDR3 runs to 17 residues. V lost 0 bases to trimming and J lost 1 base; unmatched junction nucleotides: 8. Germline CDR1 and CDR2: LGHNA and YSLEER. This CDR3 is CASSQDPGGSGNTEAFF. CDR3 DNA: TGCGCCAGCAGCCAAGATCCAGGGGGGTCGGGGAACACTGAAGCTTTCTTT.

The V call is TRBV7-2, the J call TRBJ1-6; 8 bases line up with TRBD1. This CDR3 is built from 16 residues. Germline V gene lookup returns CDR1 SGHTA and CDR2 FQGNSA. Trimming removed 3 bases from V and 13 bases from J; junction bases left unmatched: 14. CDR3 sequence (DNA): TGTGCCAGCAGCTTCGCGAGGACAGGGTGGATAATCCCCCTCCACTTT. It translates to CASSFARTGWIIPLHF.

This clonotype was detected only a few times. The chain uses TRBV27 and TRBJ2-7; D remains unclear. Trimming removed 6 bases from V and 0 bases from J, with 15 bases in between. This CDR3 has 15 amino acids. Germline CDR1 and CDR2: MNHEY and SMNVEV (reference sequence). In nucleotides, the CDR3 is TGTGCCAGCAGAGTTCGAACATTTAGCTCCTACGAGCAGTACTTC. Translating it yields CASRVRTFSSYEQYF.

The chain recombines TRBV30 with TRBJ2-7; D is undetermined. The germline CDR1 and CDR2 sequences are GTSNPN and SVGIG (reference sequence). The CDR3 loop spans 12 amino acids. Trimming cost V 1 base and J 1 base, with 5 bases left between them. The CDR3 sequence is CAWSELSYEQYF. The CDR3 nucleotides read TGTGCCTGGAGTGAATTATCCTACGAGCAGTACTTC.

This chain links TRBV7-3 with TRBJ2-3; D possibly corresponds to TRBD1 (7 bases). V shed 4 bases and J shed 2 bases, with 16 bases lying between them. The CDR3 covers 16 residues. Germline loops: CDR1 SGHTA, CDR2 FQGTGA. The CDR3 DNA reads TGTGCCAGCAGCTCTGAAGACAGGGAGGTCACAGATACGCAGTATTTT. Amino acids: CASSSEDREVTDTQYF. Filled out from reference TRBV7-3 and TRBJ2-3, the complete variable domain reads GAGVSQTPSNKVTEKGKYVELRCDPISGHTALYWYRQSLGQGPEFLIYFQGTGAADDSGLPNDRFFAVRPEGSVSTLKIQRTERGDSAVYLCASSSEDREVTDTQYFGPGTRLTVL.

The gene calls are TRBV6-2 or TRBV6-3 and TRBJ2-7, with a weak D call TRBD1 (6 bases). The CDR3 is 12 amino acids. Trimming took 4 bases from V and 3 from J, leaving 7 bases between them. Germline V CDR1 and CDR2: MNHEY, SVGEGT. CDR3 amino acids: CASSSTGYEQYV. CDR3 bases: TGTGCCAGCAGTTCGACAGGCTACGAGCAGTACGTC.

V usage is TRBV7-6 and J usage is TRBJ2-2; D unclear. Trimming removed 0 bases from V and 2 bases from J, with 7 bases in between. In germline, CDR1 is SGHVS, CDR2 FNYEAQ. The CDR3 covers 15 residues. The CDR3 is CASSLAGDNTGELFF. CDR3 sequence (DNA): TGTGCCAGCAGCTTAGCGGGTGACAACACCGGGGAGCTGTTTTTT.

The V call is TRBV5-1, the J call TRBJ2-1, with 8 bases matching TRBD2. This CDR3 region has 17 residues. From germline, CDR1 is SGHRS and CDR2 YFSETQ. V shed 0 bases and J 0 bases; nucleotides not matched to a gene: 5. CDR3: CASSLGLAGGSYNEQFF. The CDR3 DNA reads TGCGCCAGCAGCTTGGGACTTGCGGGGGGCTCCTACAATGAGCAGTTCTTC.

The rearrangement joins TRBV7-2 to TRBJ2-2; D may be TRBD1 (5 bases). Trimming cost V 4 bases and J 3 bases, with 12 bases left between them. The CDR3 runs 15 residues. Looked up from germline, CDR1 is SGHTA and CDR2 is FQGNSA. The CDR3 DNA follows: TGTGCCAGCAGCTCGCAGGGTTCATACACCGGGGAGCTGTTTTTT. Its translation: CASSSQGSYTGELFF. The full variable domain, in which reference TRBV7-2 and TRBJ2-2 provide the parts outside the CDR3, is GAGVSQSPSNKVTEKGKDVELRCDPISGHTALYWYRQSLGQGLEFLIYFQGNSAPDKSGLPSDRFSAERTGGSVSTLTIQRTQQEDSAVYLCASSSQGSYTGELFFGEGSRLTVL.

CDR3 loop: CASSPRREHLYEQYF. The CDR3 region has the DNA TGTGCCAGCAGCCCCCGACGCGAGCACCTCTACGAGCAGTACTTC. This chain uses TRBV9 with TRBJ2-7; no firm D call. CDR1 is SGDLS, CDR2 YYNGEE, per germline. The germline V and J ends were trimmed by 4 bases and 3 bases, with 17 bases remaining between them. The CDR3 is 15 residues long.

This clonotype showed up just a few times. The chain recombines TRBV20-1 with TRBJ1-1; TRBD1 might be the D (6 bases). Per germline, CDR1 DFQATT and CDR2 SNEGSKA (reference sequence). This CDR3 contains 13 residues. The V gene lost 6 bases and the J gene lost 1 base, with 12 bases spanning the gap. The DNA for the CDR3 is TGCAGTGCGACCCTACAGGGGAACACTGAAGCTTTCTTT. Amino acid sequence: CSATLQGNTEAFF.

J is TRBJ2-7 and V is TRBV20-1; possible D gene TRBD2, 6 bases. The CDR3 loop spans 13 amino acids. CDR1 is DFQATT, CDR2 SNEGSKA, per germline (reference sequence). Trimming took off 3 bases at V and 3 bases at J, with 12 bases between the two ends. CDR3 residues: CSASGGGNYEQYF. The CDR3 bases are TGCAGTGCTAGTGGTGGGGGGAACTACGAGCAGTACTTC.